The next 20 T cell receptor beta chains were all read from a single sample in a study of blood T cells in healthy people across ages. A second PCR of 7 to 11 cycles used a sample-barcoded 5' primer and a J-beta primer mix. TCRdb re-analysed the 5' RACE reads in MiXCR, keeping a single row per CDR3 protein. The sample yields roughly 930,000 distinct CDR3 sequences, 40% to 60% seen once. The specimen was blood. The receptors shown here come from a man in his thirties or forties in good health.

This clonotype appeared a few times. The chain combines TRBV25-1 with TRBJ1-2, with 7 bases lining up with TRBD1. Germline CDR1 reads MGHDK; CDR2 reads SYGVNS. Trimming at V came to 4 bases and at J to 3 bases, leaving 5 bases not matched to a gene. This CDR3 is 14 amino acids long. CDR3 in DNA: TGTGCCAGCAGTGGAGCGGGACAGTACTATGGCTACACCTTC. Residues: CASSGAGQYYGYTF.

On this clonotype: Given a much more abundant clone one base away, this may be a read error. The chain is built from TRBV2 and TRBJ2-7; TRBD1 is a possible D gene (5 bases). The CDR3 extends over 14 amino acids. Germline CDR1 and CDR2: SNHLY and FYNNEI. Here the CDR3 reads CASSEWGRIYGQYF. CDR3 bases: TGTGCCAGCAGTGAATGGGGCAGAATCTACGGGCAGTACTTC.

This clonotype appeared a few times. This CDR3 reads CASRSDRAYGYTF. The CDR3 coding sequence is TGTGCCAGCAGGTCGGACAGGGCCTATGGCTACACCTTC. This chain links TRBV28 with TRBJ1-2; TRBD1 aligns across 8 bases. The CDR3 runs 13 residues. The V gene end was trimmed by 6 bases and the J gene end by 4 bases; junction bases not matched to a gene: 4. Germline lookup yields CDR1 MDHEN and CDR2 SYDVKM.

This clonotype was seen a few times. The V gene is TRBV4-3, the J gene TRBJ2-3, with TRBD2 identical over 7 bases. CDR3 size: 15 residues. V lost 3 bases and J lost 1; bases outside the gene matches: 4. CDR1 is LGHNA and CDR2 is YSLEER in the germline V gene. The CDR3 spells CASSHRGVGTDTQYF. CDR3 nucleotides: TGCGCCAGCAGCCACCGGGGGGTTGGCACAGATACGCAGTATTTT.

This clonotype has just a few counts. Here the CDR3 reads CSARGAREGQYF. DNA of the CDR3: TGCAGTGCTAGAGGGGCCCGTGAAGGGCAGTATTTT. V and J are TRBV20-1 and TRBJ2-3; no clear D gene. The germline CDR1 and CDR2 sequences are DFQATT and SNEGSKA (reference sequence). Trimming removed 1 base at V and 11 bases at J, with 13 bases between. The CDR3 covers 12 residues.

This clonotype was found a few times. The chain employs TRBV7-2 and TRBJ2-1; 10 nucleotides agree with TRBD1. This CDR3 region has 15 residues. Germline CDR1 SGHTA, CDR2 FQGNSA. The junction had 5 bases not matched to a gene; V was cut back by 1 base and J by 8 bases. CDR3 nucleotide sequence: TGTGCCAGCAGCTTAGTGAGACAGGGGGCCCATGAGCAGTTCTTC. Protein: CASSLVRQGAHEQFF.

The chain links TRBV10-3 to TRBJ1-2; no clear D. CDR1 is ENHRY, CDR2 SYGVKD, per germline. The CDR3 spans 13 residues. V was clipped by 0 bases and J by 0 bases, with 2 bases between them. As DNA, the CDR3 is TGTGCCATCAGTGAGTCCTCTAACTATGGCTACACCTTC. It specifies CAISESSNYGYTF.

This clonotype has a handful of counts. V usage is TRBV24-1 and J usage is TRBJ2-5, with D unresolved. This CDR3 is 13 amino acids long. The ends were cut back, 9 bases at V and 0 bases at J, with 10 bases in the middle. CDR1 and CDR2 from the germline V gene are KGHDR and SFDVKD. The CDR3 region has the DNA TGTGCCACCGGAGTGGCTAACCAAGAGACCCAGTACTTC. Translated, it gives CATGVANQETQYF.

Note on this clonotype: A read error may produce the germline difference seen at one junction end. The chain links TRBV6-1 to TRBJ2-2; no clear D gene. CDR1 is MNHNS, CDR2 SASEGT, per germline. This CDR3 has 13 residues. DNA for the CDR3: TGTTCCAGCACTTCGACTCACACCGGGGAGCTGTTTTTT. Protein product: CSSTSTHTGELFF.

The V gene is TRBV4-1, the J gene TRBJ2-5, with 8 bases identical to TRBD2. From germline, CDR1 is MGHRA and CDR2 YSYEKL. Losses at the gene ends were 0 bases for V and 5 bases for J; bases not matched to a gene: 8. The CDR3 loop spans 16 amino acids. DNA for the CDR3: TGCGCCAGCAGCCAAGATGAGAGCGGGGGCCAGGAGACCCAGTACTTC. This codes for CASSQDESGGQETQYF.

In its sample, this clonotype was seen many times. The V gene is TRBV5-1, the J gene TRBJ2-7; 8 bases align to TRBD1. The CDR3 is 14 amino acids. V was pared by 0 bases and J by 5 bases, with 4 bases of the junction left unmatched. CDR1 and CDR2 (germline): SGHRS, YFSETQ. The CDR3 is CASSLGRGLHEQYF. CDR3 bases: TGCGCCAGCAGCTTGGGCAGGGGGCTCCACGAGCAGTACTTC.

This clonotype was counted between two and nine times. The chain carries TRBV27 and TRBJ2-5; 7 positions agree with TRBD1. Trimming took 6 bases from V and 9 from J; bases not matched to a gene: 13. The CDR3 extends over 14 amino acids. CDR1 is MNHEY, CDR2 SMNVEV, per germline (reference sequence). The CDR3 region is CASSLRQGPMAQYF. The CDR3 region has the DNA TGTGCCAGCAGCTTAAGACAGGGTCCTATGGCCCAGTACTTC.

This clonotype came up a few times. The CDR3 bases are TGCGCCAGCAGCCCGACGGGACTAGCGGGGGTCTTCTCCTACAATGAGCAGTACTTC. Translation gives CASSPTGLAGVFSYNEQYF. The V and J genes are TRBV4-1 and TRBJ2-7; TRBD2 matches 14 bases. Germline values: CDR1 MGHRA, CDR2 YSYEKL. The CDR3 loop spans 19 amino acids. V lost 4 bases, J lost 7 bases, and 18 bases stayed unmatched.

This sequence joins TRBV9 and TRBJ2-5; 9 nucleotides agree with TRBD2. V lost 0 bases, J lost 11 bases, and 11 bases stayed unmatched. The CDR3 loop spans 15 amino acids. Germline V gene data show CDR1 as SGDLS and CDR2 as YYNGEE. The CDR3 region has the DNA TGTGCCAGCAGCGTAGTTAGCGGGGGTAACTATGAGCAGTACTTC. Translation: CASSVVSGGNYEQYF.

The V gene is TRBV7-9, the J gene TRBJ2-7, with 7 positions matching TRBD2. The J call is doubtful: the DNA matches TRBJ2-5 better. Germline CDR1 SEHNR, CDR2 FQNEAQ (reference sequence). The CDR3 spans 13 residues. CDR3 sequence: CASSPREKGTQYF. DNA for the CDR3: TGTGCCAGCAGCCCGCGGGAGAAAGGGACCCAGTACTTC.

The chain carries TRBV6-2 or TRBV6-3 and TRBJ2-4; 9 bases line up with TRBD1. Germline CDR1 MNHEY, CDR2 SVGEGT. V shed 7 bases and J 13 bases; nucleotides not matched to a gene: 8. This CDR3 has 12 residues. This CDR3 reads CASKQGADEQYF. DNA of the CDR3: TGTGCCAGCAAACAGGGGGCTGATGAGCAGTACTTC.

This clonotype was observed a few times. The J gene is TRBJ1-4, the V gene TRBV4-1; 9 nucleotides agree with TRBD1. Germline CDR1 and CDR2: MGHRA and YSYEKL. There are 15 residues in the CDR3. V shed 3 bases and J 4 bases; nucleotides not matched to a gene: 3. The CDR3 protein is CASSHGTGRNEKLFF. For the CDR3, the DNA is TGCGCCAGCAGCCACGGGACAGGGCGTAATGAAAAACTGTTTTTT.

The rearrangement uses TRBV13 and TRBJ2-7; 7 bases agree with TRBD1. Per germline, CDR1 PRHDT and CDR2 FYEKMQ (reference sequence). The CDR3 is 14 amino acids. The trim removed 5 bases at V and 2 bases at J, leaving 6 bases unmatched. The CDR3 loop reads CASSALDRTYEQYF. The DNA for the CDR3 is TGTGCCAGCAGCGCCTTGGACAGGACCTACGAGCAGTACTTC.

The chain uses TRBV5-6 and TRBJ2-7; TRBD2 is a possible D gene (6 bases). V was clipped by 2 bases and J by 3 bases, with 15 bases between them. Looked up from germline, CDR1 is SGHDT and CDR2 is YYEEEE. CDR3 length equals 15 residues. The CDR3 DNA follows: TGTGCCAGCAGCTTAGACCGGGGTAGCGGCTACGAGCAGTACTTC. Translated, it gives CASSLDRGSGYEQYF. Complete variable domain (other parts from reference TRBV5-6 and TRBJ2-7): DAGVTQSPTHLIKTRGQQVTLRCSPKSGHDTVSWYQQALGQGPQFIFQYYEEEERQRGNFPDRFSGHQFPNYSSELNVNALLLGDSALYLCASSLDRGSGYEQYFGPGTRLTVT.

V usage is TRBV3-1 and J usage is TRBJ1-2; TRBD1 matches 7 bases. Trimming cost V 7 bases and J 4 bases; bases outside gene matches: 6. Germline V gene sequence: CDR1 LGHDT, CDR2 YNNKEL (reference sequence). The CDR3 totals 13 residues. The CDR3 spells CASTAQGGYGYTF. For the CDR3, the DNA is TGTGCCAGCACCGCCCAGGGGGGCTATGGCTACACCTTC.